The 30 T cell receptor beta chains given below trace back to one sample, sequenced in a study of CD8+CD57+ T cells in acquired aplastic anemia. Both TCR beta VDJ combination and CDR3 sequence profiling were carried out. Genomic DNA was the template for this profiling. TCRdb fed the reads into MiXCR, producing one record per CDR3 protein. The sample contains some 200,000 distinct CDR3 sequences, roughly half of which appear only once. All patients picked for sequencing had shown, by flow cytometry, an expansion of CD8+CD57+ cells. Sequencing input: sorted CD4+, CD8+, or CD8+CD57+ T cells (not recorded which) from PBMCs. All receptors derive from a human donor with aplastic anemia.

In its sample, this clonotype was seen many times. This chain links TRBV7-3 with TRBJ2-3; TRBD1 is a possible D gene (6 bases). Germline CDR1 is SGHTA and CDR2 is FQGTGA. This CDR3 spans 13 amino acids. The V and J ends lost 5 bases and 4 bases respectively, with 10 bases between them. Here the CDR3 reads CASSPDRSDTQYF. CDR3 coding DNA: TGTGCCAGCAGCCCGGACAGATCAGATACGCAGTATTTT.

There are many counts of this clonotype. The chain joins TRBV15 to TRBJ1-5, with D unclear. Trimming pared 1 base from V and 4 bases from J, leaving 11 bases between. The CDR3 runs 15 residues. Germline assignment: CDR1 LNHNV and CDR2 YYDKDF (reference sequence). The CDR3 protein is CATSRGELMNQPQHF. The CDR3 DNA is TGTGCCACCAGCAGAGGCGAACTTATGAATCAGCCCCAGCATTTT.

This clonotype has a count of ten or more. The V and J genes are TRBV20-1 and TRBJ1-1; 10 bases match TRBD1. The CDR3 loop spans 16 amino acids. The trim removed 6 bases at V and 4 bases at J, leaving 14 bases unmatched. CDR1 and CDR2 from the germline V gene are DFQATT and SNEGSKA (reference sequence). The DNA for the CDR3 is TGCAGTGCGCAGGACAGGGGGAGTTTCAGGACCACTGAAGCTTTCTTT. Its protein product is CSAQDRGSFRTTEAFF.

This clonotype was detected a few times. The CDR3 DNA follows: TGCAGTGCGAACTCCGGGACGGGCTTAACCTATGAGCAGTTCTTC. Translation gives CSANSGTGLTYEQFF. The V and J genes are TRBV20-1 and TRBJ2-1; possibly TRBD1 or TRBD2 for D (5 bases each). The CDR3 covers 15 residues. From germline, CDR1 is DFQATT and CDR2 SNEGSKA (reference sequence). V lost 6 bases, J lost 8 bases, and 23 bases lay in between.

This clonotype was found a few times. This chain links TRBV19 with TRBJ1-6, with 7 bases lining up with TRBD1. The germline CDR1 and CDR2 sequences are LNHDA and SQIVND (reference sequence). This CDR3 comprises 14 residues. The trim removed 5 bases at V and 6 bases at J, leaving 4 bases unmatched. CDR3 sequence reads: CASSGGTVNSPLHF. The CDR3 nucleotides are TGTGCCAGTAGTGGAGGGACAGTTAATTCACCCCTCCACTTT.

The chain employs TRBV19 and TRBJ2-3; TRBD2 aligns across 7 bases. Germline V lookup: CDR1 LNHDA, CDR2 SQIVND (reference sequence). This CDR3 has 14 amino acids. V shed 3 bases and J 1 base; nucleotides not matched to a gene: 1. CDR3 sequence (DNA): TGTGCCAGTAGTATTGGGGGGGGCACAGATACGCAGTATTTT. It specifies CASSIGGGTDTQYF.

The genes are TRBV2 and TRBJ1-1; D is unresolved. V lost 7 bases to trimming and J lost 0 bases, with 15 bases between them. CDR3 size: 15 residues. Per germline, CDR1 SNHLY and CDR2 FYNNEI. CDR3 sequence: CASKDRRILNTEAFF. The CDR3 region has the DNA TGTGCCAGCAAGGACCGTCGGATATTGAACACTGAAGCTTTCTTT.

The rearrangement uses TRBV6-2 or TRBV6-3 and TRBJ2-6, with D tentatively TRBD1 (6 bases). The CDR3 consists of 20 residues. Germline lookup yields CDR1 MNHEY and CDR2 SVGEGT. The V gene lost 2 bases and the J gene lost 2 bases, with 22 bases spanning the gap. The DNA for the CDR3 is TGTGCCAGCAGTTACCTCGGACTCACAGGGAAAGGACCTGGGGCCAACGTCCTGACTTTC. Amino acid sequence: CASSYLGLTGKGPGANVLTF.

This clonotype was found many times. The chain couples TRBV7-2 to TRBJ1-5; no definite D call. This CDR3 is 13 amino acids long. From germline, CDR1 is SGHTA and CDR2 FQGNSA. V was shortened by 4 bases and J by 0 bases, with 4 bases between the two germline ends. The CDR3 DNA follows: TGTGCCAGCAGCTCTAATAGCAATCAGCCCCAGCATTTT. Translating it yields CASSSNSNQPQHF.

This clonotype was seen at least ten times. This chain joins TRBV4-3 and TRBJ2-2; 8 positions agree with TRBD2. V dropped 5 bases and J dropped 0; count of bases not matched to a gene: 8. CDR1 and CDR2 (germline): LGHNA, YSLEER. The CDR3 consists of 17 residues. CDR3 nucleotides: TGCGCCAGCAGCGAATCACTAGCGGCCTCGAACACCGGGGAGCTGTTTTTT. Translating gives CASSESLAASNTGELFF.

V gene TRBV9 combines with J gene TRBJ2-3; 10 bases are shared with TRBD2. CDR3 size: 16 residues. CDR1 and CDR2 (germline): SGDLS, YYNGEE. Trimming took 0 bases from V and 6 from J; bases not matched to a gene: 7. CDR3 DNA: TGTGCCAGCAGCGTAGGGGGACTAGCGAACACGGATACGCAGTATTTT. It codes for CASSVGGLANTDTQYF.

Ten or more counts support this clonotype. V is TRBV20-1 and J is TRBJ1-2; possibly TRBD1 for D (6 bases). The CDR3 spans 11 residues. V lost 5 bases and J lost 6, with 10 bases in between. Per the germline V gene, CDR1 is DFQATT and CDR2 is SNEGSKA (reference sequence). The CDR3 loop reads CSASGVDGYTF. The CDR3 DNA follows: TGCAGTGCTTCAGGGGTGGATGGCTACACCTTC.

A few counts support this clonotype. CDR3: CASSLTSEQFF. The CDR3 DNA sequence: TGTGCCAGCAGTTTAACGTCTGAGCAGTTCTTC. The V call is TRBV27, the J call TRBJ2-1; D remains ambiguous. Germline CDR1 MNHEY, CDR2 SMNVEV (reference sequence). The CDR3 length is 11 residues. V was trimmed by 2 bases and J by 9 bases, leaving 5 bases between them.

This chain links TRBV2 with TRBJ1-6, with a weak D call TRBD1 (5 bases). Germline V gives CDR1 SNHLY, CDR2 FYNNEI. Trimming stripped 2 bases from V and 7 bases from J, with 9 bases between. The CDR3 runs to 14 residues. The CDR3 reads CASSERQLNSPLHF. The CDR3 nucleotides read TGTGCCAGCAGTGAAAGACAGCTGAATTCACCCCTCCACTTT.

This clonotype appeared many times. The CDR3 sequence: CASTRPLTNTEAFF. CDR3 DNA sequence: TGTGCCAGTACCCGGCCCTTGACGAACACTGAAGCTTTCTTT. The chain combines TRBV19 with TRBJ1-1; D is ambiguous. The CDR3 is made up of 14 amino acids. Per germline, CDR1 LNHDA and CDR2 SQIVND (reference sequence). V was cut by 7 bases and J by 1 base, with 13 bases left in between.

With respect to this clonotype: A much larger clone differs by one base, so this may be a read error. V usage is TRBV18 and J usage is TRBJ1-6; tentatively, D is TRBD1 (5 bases). V gave up 3 bases and J gave up 7 bases, with 10 bases separating them. This CDR3 is 14 amino acids long. Germline CDR1 reads KGHSH; CDR2 reads LQKENI. This CDR3 reads CASSPRGGNSPLHF. Here the CDR3 DNA reads TGTGCCAGCTCACCCCGGGGCGGGAATTCACCCCTCCACTTT.

V usage is TRBV20-1 and J usage is TRBJ2-7; a possible D gene is TRBD2 (6 bases). Germline V gene sequence: CDR1 DFQATT, CDR2 SNEGSKA (reference sequence). The V end lost 0 bases, the J end lost 2 bases, and 11 bases lay between the germline ends. This CDR3 region has 14 residues. CDR3 sequence reads: CSAREPLAPYEQYF. The CDR3 nucleotides are TGCAGTGCTAGAGAGCCACTAGCCCCCTACGAGCAGTACTTC.

This chain joins TRBV28 and TRBJ1-2; 8 bases agree with TRBD1. V was clipped by 4 bases and J by 8 bases; unmatched bases: 9. The CDR3 is 14 residues long. Per the germline V gene, CDR1 is MDHEN and CDR2 is SYDVKM. The CDR3 region is CASSSGQESSGYTF. CDR3 nucleotides: TGTGCCAGCAGTTCGGGACAGGAATCCTCCGGCTACACCTTC.

V gene TRBV12-3 or TRBV12-4 combines with J gene TRBJ2-3; TRBD1 aligns across 8 bases. The CDR3 covers 12 residues. Germline trimming cut 5 bases from V and 11 bases from J; bases unmatched to any gene: 6. The CDR3 is CASSDRGWEQYF. Here the CDR3 DNA reads TGTGCCAGCAGTGACAGGGGATGGGAGCAGTATTTT.

This clonotype has ten or more counts. This chain connects TRBV18 to TRBJ1-1, with D hard to call. The CDR3 runs to 14 residues. V lost 3 bases and J 0 bases, leaving 8 bases between the germline ends. Germline CDR1 reads KGHSH; CDR2 reads LQKENI. CDR3 in DNA: TGTGCCAGCTCACCGTCCGGCCTGAACACTGAAGCTTTCTTT. Translated, it gives CASSPSGLNTEAFF. The full variable domain, rest sourced from reference TRBV18 and TRBJ1-1, is NAGVMQNPRHLVRRRGQEARLRCSPMKGHSHVYWYRQLPEEGLKFMVYLQKENIIDESGMPKERFSAEFPKEGPSILRIQQVVRGDSAAYFCASSPSGLNTEAFFGQGTRLTVV.

This clonotype has a count of ten or more. The rearrangement joins TRBV7-9 to TRBJ1-4, with D possibly being TRBD1 (5 bases). V was clipped by 8 bases and J by 7 bases, with 14 bases between them. The CDR3 has 13 residues. Looked up from germline, CDR1 is SEHNR and CDR2 is FQNEAQ (reference sequence). The CDR3 is CASSAGLGEKLFF. Here the CDR3 DNA reads TGTGCCAGCTCGGCAGGGCTTGGTGAAAAACTGTTTTTT.

This clonotype was counted many times. J is TRBJ1-1 and V is TRBV24-1; D ambiguous. The germline V gene has CDR1 KGHDR and CDR2 SFDVKD. V lost 2 bases to trimming and J lost 5 bases, with 8 bases between them. The CDR3 runs to 13 residues. In DNA, the CDR3 is TGTGCCACCAGTGATTCCTTGGGGACTGAAGCTTTCTTT. Encoded protein: CATSDSLGTEAFF.

The chain is built from TRBV2 and TRBJ2-7, with TRBD2 matching 8 bases. This CDR3 is 13 amino acids long. The J segment lost 3 bases and the V segment lost 7 bases, leaving 5 bases of the junction unmatched. Per germline, CDR1 SNHLY and CDR2 FYNNEI. The CDR3 nucleotides are TGTGCCAGCAAGGAAAGCGGGGGCTACGAGCAGTACTTC. This sequence encodes CASKESGGYEQYF.

The chain links TRBV2 to TRBJ1-3; 8 nucleotides match TRBD1. CDR3 length equals 14 residues. CDR1 SNHLY and CDR2 FYNNEI come from the germline V gene. Trimming cost V 4 bases and J 2 bases; bases outside gene matches: 1. As DNA, the CDR3 is TGTGCCAGCAGTGCAGGGGGCACTGGAAACACCATATATTTT. Amino acids: CASSAGGTGNTIYF.

CDR3: CASSTGIYGYTF. The CDR3 region has the DNA TGTGCCAGCAGTACAGGCATCTATGGCTACACCTTC. V usage is TRBV12-3 or TRBV12-4 and J usage is TRBJ1-2, with TRBD1 as a possible D gene (5 bases). The V end lost 5 bases, the J end lost 4 bases, and 8 bases lay between the germline ends. This CDR3 is built from 12 residues.

The chain uses TRBV4-2 and TRBJ2-7; 8 bases are shared with TRBD1. The CDR3 totals 16 residues. V lost 2 bases to trimming and J lost 2 bases; unmatched junction nucleotides: 8. CDR1 and CDR2 (germline): LGHNA, YNFKEQ. As DNA, the CDR3 is TGTGCCAGCAGCCAATCCCAGGAACAGGGGGCCTACGAGCAGTACTTC. Translation: CASSQSQEQGAYEQYF.

This clonotype has more than one count but fewer than ten. V and J are TRBV6-5 and TRBJ2-5; D gene ambiguous. This CDR3 spans 12 amino acids. CDR1 and CDR2 from the germline V gene are MNHEY and SVGAGI. Trimming cost V 8 bases and J 2 bases, with 9 bases left between them. The CDR3 sequence: CASGRGQETQYF. DNA for the CDR3: TGTGCCAGCGGACGAGGACAAGAGACCCAGTACTTC.

This clonotype showed up just once. The gene calls are TRBV7-2 and TRBJ2-5; D remains ambiguous. Germline V gene lookup returns CDR1 SGHTA and CDR2 FQGNSA. The CDR3 spans 13 residues. V lost 6 bases, J lost 2 bases, and 10 bases lay in between. CDR3 DNA: TGTGCCAGCAGTTATGACCGACAAGAGACCCAGTACTTC. Its translation is CASSYDRQETQYF.

V gene TRBV7-9 combines with J gene TRBJ1-2, with no clear D. Deletions cut 5 bases from V and 7 bases from J, with 17 bases between. In germline, CDR1 is SEHNR, CDR2 FQNEAQ (reference sequence). The CDR3 is made up of 14 amino acids. In DNA form, the CDR3 reads TGTGCCAGCAGCCTCGACGGGGTGCTGGGTGGCTACACCTTC. It specifies CASSLDGVLGGYTF.

The rearrangement joins TRBV10-3 to TRBJ1-1, with D unclear. The CDR3 contains 11 residues. Germline V lookup: CDR1 ENHRY, CDR2 SYGVKD. With 6 bases removed from V and 7 bases from J, the gap between germline ends came to 9 bases. The CDR3 nucleotides read TGTGCCATCAGCGCCGGGGATGAAGCTTTCTTT. Translation gives CAISAGDEAFF.